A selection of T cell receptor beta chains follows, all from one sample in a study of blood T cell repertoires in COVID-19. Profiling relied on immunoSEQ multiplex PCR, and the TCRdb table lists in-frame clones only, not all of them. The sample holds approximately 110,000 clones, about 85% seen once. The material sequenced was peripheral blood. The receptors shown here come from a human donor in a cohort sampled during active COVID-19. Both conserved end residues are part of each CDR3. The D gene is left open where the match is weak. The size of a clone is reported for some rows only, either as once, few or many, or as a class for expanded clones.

CDR3nt: TGCGCCAGCAGCCTCGGCACAGTCCTTTCTGGGGCCAACGTCCTGACTTTC; CDR3aa: CASSLGTVLSGANVLTF; v_gene: TRBV4-3; abundance: NA; j_gene: TRBJ2-6; d_gene: NA
CDR3nt: TGTGCCAGCAGCTTGGGAGGGTCGGAATCACCCCTCCACTTT; CDR3aa: CASSLGGSESPLHF; v_gene: TRBV5-6; abundance: once; j_gene: TRBJ1-6; d_gene: NA
CDR3nt: TGTGCCACCAGTGATTTATGGTCAGAACAAGAGACCCAGTACTTC; CDR3aa: CATSDLWSEQETQYF; v_gene: TRBV24-1; abundance: NA; j_gene: TRBJ2-5; d_gene: NA
CDR3nt: TGTGCCAGCTCACCACTCGGGAGTAGCACTGAAGCTTTCTTT; CDR3aa: CASSPLGSSTEAFF; v_gene: TRBV18; abundance: NA; j_gene: TRBJ1-1; d_gene: NA
CDR3nt: TGTGCCAGCAGCGTAGAAAGCGAGCCTAGCCGCGGGGGTAATGAGCAGTTCTTC; CDR3aa: CASSVESEPSRGGNEQFF; v_gene: TRBV9; abundance: few; j_gene: TRBJ2-1; d_gene: TRBD2
CDR3nt: TGTGCCAGCAGTCGCGGGGGGCGCACAGATACGCAGTATTTT; CDR3aa: CASSRGGRTDTQYF; v_gene: TRBV6-2/TRBV6-3; abundance: NA; j_gene: TRBJ2-3; d_gene: TRBD2
CDR3nt: TGTGCCAGCAGTCCCTATCCAGCGGGGGGGCCAGCTCCCTACTTCTTC; CDR3aa: CASSPYPAGGPAPYFF; v_gene: TRBV2; abundance: NA; j_gene: TRBJ2-1; d_gene: TRBD2
CDR3nt: TGTGCCAGCAGTTCTCCTCAGGGGGCGCTCCACGAGCAGTACTTC; CDR3aa: CASSSPQGALHEQYF; v_gene: TRBV28; abundance: NA; j_gene: TRBJ2-7; d_gene: TRBD1
CDR3nt: TGTGCCAGCAGCTTTTCCAGGGGCACTGAAGCTTTCTTT; CDR3aa: CASSFSRGTEAFF; v_gene: TRBV13; abundance: NA; j_gene: TRBJ1-1; d_gene: NA
CDR3nt: TGTGCCGGGCCCGATACGATTGATAATTCACCCCTCCACTTT; CDR3aa: CAGPDTIDNSPLHF; v_gene: TRBV19; abundance: NA; j_gene: TRBJ1-6; d_gene: NA
CDR3nt: TGTGCCAGCAGCTTGCGTCTAGCGGGGCCCACAGATACGCAGTATTTT; CDR3aa: CASSLRLAGPTDTQYF; v_gene: TRBV5-6; abundance: NA; j_gene: TRBJ2-3; d_gene: TRBD2
CDR3nt: TGTGCCACCAGCAGAGATCCAAGCGCGGAGCGAGCTTACACCTTC; CDR3aa: CATSRDPSAERAYTF; v_gene: TRBV15; abundance: NA; j_gene: TRBJ1-2; d_gene: NA
CDR3nt: TGTGCCAGTGCAGGGGCCCATGAGCAGTTCTTC; CDR3aa: CASAGAHEQFF; v_gene: TRBV28; abundance: once; j_gene: TRBJ2-1; d_gene: NA
CDR3nt: TGTGCCAGTAGACCGGGACAGGGGTTGGACAATGAGCAGTTCTTC; CDR3aa: CASRPGQGLDNEQFF; v_gene: TRBV19; abundance: NA; j_gene: TRBJ2-1; d_gene: TRBD1
CDR3nt: TGCGCCAGCAGCTTACCTAGCGGGGCCGAGGATGAGCAGTTCTTC; CDR3aa: CASSLPSGAEDEQFF; v_gene: TRBV5-1; abundance: NA; j_gene: TRBJ2-1; d_gene: TRBD2
CDR3nt: TGTGCCAGTAGTATGGACAGGGCCTCCTACGAGCAGTACTTC; CDR3aa: CASSMDRASYEQYF; v_gene: TRBV19; abundance: NA; j_gene: TRBJ2-7; d_gene: TRBD1
CDR3nt: TGCGCCAGCAGCCAAGAGCGGGCGGATAGCAATCAGCCCCAGCATTTT; CDR3aa: CASSQERADSNQPQHF; v_gene: TRBV4-3; abundance: once; j_gene: TRBJ1-5; d_gene: NA
CDR3nt: TGTGCCAGCAGTGGGGACAGCATTTTCTATGGCTACACCTTC; CDR3aa: CASSGDSIFYGYTF; v_gene: TRBV2; abundance: NA; j_gene: TRBJ1-2; d_gene: TRBD1
CDR3nt: TGTGCCAGCAGGCCCACTCCTAACGCCTACGAGCAGTACTTC; CDR3aa: CASRPTPNAYEQYF; v_gene: TRBV6-5; abundance: NA; j_gene: TRBJ2-7; d_gene: NA
CDR3nt: TGTGCCAGCAGTTATTTCAGGTTCCCGAGCTCCTACAATGAGCAGTTCTTC; CDR3aa: CASSYFRFPSSYNEQFF; v_gene: TRBV6-2/TRBV6-3; abundance: NA; j_gene: TRBJ2-1; d_gene: NA
CDR3nt: TGTGCCAGCAGCTCGGGACAGGGTAGGAAATATCAGCCCCAGCATTTT; CDR3aa: CASSSGQGRKYQPQHF; v_gene: TRBV5-6; abundance: NA; j_gene: TRBJ1-5; d_gene: TRBD1